The 9 T cell receptor beta chains listed next were all sequenced from one sample in a study of T-cell reconstitution after alpha-beta-depleted transplantation in children (dated by TCRdb to about 2016). The treatment or condition label corresponds to: allogeneic hematopoietic cell transplantation with graft depleted of TCRalphabeta T cells and CD19 B cells. Libraries came from PCR. Sequencing was performed on an Illumina HiSeq 2500. TCR library preparation used molecular barcoding, with unique molecular identifiers applied to normalize quantification of the TCRbeta repertoire. TCRdb trimmed public reads at Q25 via fastp, called clones via MiXCR and kept in-frame beta chains. When rows share a CDR3 protein, they turn into one entry using the most common DNA and genes. The sample table contains around 240,000 distinct CDR3 sequences; only one count was recorded for 6.5% to 9% of them. Roughly 6% of the sample rests with the top ten.

Sequenced material: PBMCs, mostly from graft donor cells, taken 180 days after TCRalphabeta/CD19-depleted stem cell transplant. The receptors stem from a male patient aged 10 to 17 who had a stem cell transplant for acute lymphoblastic leukemia, so the T cells may come from the graft donor.

In its sample, this clonotype was seen many times. The chain combines TRBV7-2 with TRBJ2-5, with no clear D. This CDR3 is built from 13 residues. From germline, CDR1 is SGHTA and CDR2 FQGNSA. Trimming took off 4 bases at V and 5 bases at J, with 11 bases between the two ends. The CDR3 DNA follows: TGTGCCAGCAGCTACGGCGCACGGGAGACCCAGTACTTC. Translation gives CASSYGARETQYF.

This clonotype was recorded at least ten times. V usage is TRBV29-1 and J usage is TRBJ2-7; D might be TRBD1 or TRBD2, each matching 6 bases. This CDR3 comprises 13 residues. CDR1 and CDR2 from the germline V gene are SQVTM and ANQGSEA. The germline V and J ends were trimmed by 4 bases and 5 bases, with 15 bases remaining between them. CDR3 amino acids: CSVGAQGGNEQYF. As DNA, the CDR3 is TGCAGCGTTGGTGCACAGGGCGGGAACGAGCAGTACTTC.

This clonotype showed up many times. The rearrangement uses TRBV15 and TRBJ2-5; D perhaps matches TRBD1 (5 bases). The germline V and J ends were trimmed by 5 bases and 3 bases, with 16 bases remaining between them. Germline V gene data show CDR1 as LNHNV and CDR2 as YYDKDF (reference sequence). The CDR3 is made up of 15 amino acids. The CDR3 nucleotides are TGTGCCACCAGCGGCCGCAGGGTGGGTAAAGAGACCCAGTACTTC. It encodes CATSGRRVGKETQYF.

This clonotype was counted at least ten times. The chain couples TRBV7-2 to TRBJ2-5; D ambiguous. V was cut by 8 bases and J by 3 bases, with 13 bases left in between. This CDR3 spans 13 amino acids. Germline V gene sequence: CDR1 SGHTA, CDR2 FQGNSA. The CDR3 coding sequence is TGTGCCAGCGGATTACTCCTTAAAGAGACCCAGTACTTC. Its translation: CASGLLLKETQYF. Full variable domain (outside the CDR3, taken from reference TRBV7-2 and TRBJ2-5): GAGVSQSPSNKVTEKGKDVELRCDPISGHTALYWYRQSLGQGLEFLIYFQGNSAPDKSGLPSDRFSAERTGGSVSTLTIQRTQQEDSAVYLCASGLLLKETQYFGPGTRLLVL.

A few counts support this clonotype. The CDR3, as DNA: TGTGCCAGCAGCTTGACATGGGGACTAGCGGGTTACAATGAGCAGTTCTTC. It yields the protein CASSLTWGLAGYNEQFF. The gene calls are TRBV6-4 and TRBJ2-1; TRBD2 agrees at 12 bases. Germline assignment: CDR1 MRHNA and CDR2 SNTAGT. J lost 4 bases, V lost 6 bases, and 10 bases had no gene match. The CDR3 runs 17 residues.

This clonotype was counted at least ten times. J is TRBJ1-2 and V is TRBV2, with D unclear. Per germline, CDR1 SNHLY and CDR2 FYNNEI. Trimming removed 8 bases at V and 4 bases at J, with 11 bases between. The CDR3 totals 12 residues. CDR3 nucleotides: TGTGCCAGCCTCAACCTGGGCTATGGCTACACCTTC. Translating gives CASLNLGYGYTF.

This clonotype was counted at least ten times. In DNA form, the CDR3 reads TGCAGCGTTGAAGAGGGTTTGGGCAATGAGCAGTTCTTC. Translated: CSVEEGLGNEQFF. The chain joins TRBV29-1 to TRBJ2-1; D call uncertain. This CDR3 is built from 13 residues. V was clipped by 0 bases and J by 6 bases, with 9 bases between them. Germline assignment: CDR1 SQVTM and CDR2 ANQGSEA.

This clonotype was detected ten times or more. This chain links TRBV20-1 with TRBJ1-3; D might be TRBD1 (5 bases). This CDR3 contains 17 residues. V dropped 3 bases and J dropped 2 bases, with 20 bases sitting between them. Germline V gene data show CDR1 as DFQATT and CDR2 as SNEGSKA (reference sequence). The CDR3 sequence: CSASRRGAGLPGNTIYF. CDR3 coding DNA: TGCAGTGCTAGCCGGCGGGGAGCAGGGCTGCCTGGAAACACCATATATTTT.

Written as DNA, the CDR3 is TGTGCCAGCAGTGCGGAAGGACTAGCGGGGGGGCGGTACAATGAGCAGTTCTTC. Its translation: CASSAEGLAGGRYNEQFF. V is TRBV6-2 or TRBV6-3 and J is TRBJ2-1; 15 bases align to TRBD2. This CDR3 is built from 18 residues. The V segment lost 5 bases and the J segment 4 bases; nucleotides outside the gene matches: 9. The germline CDR1 and CDR2 sequences are MNHEY and SVGEGT.